Sequencing of this T cell receptor (beta chain) was carried out in a study of blood T cell repertoires in COVID-19. About the research overall: Collection of acute and convalescent COVID-19 samples took place in the United States, Italy and Spain. In each case, the material was cDNA or gDNA derived from T cells, B-cell-depleted T cells, or PBMCs.

Looked up from germline, CDR1 is SEHNR and CDR2 is FQNEAQ (reference sequence). V gave up 3 bases and J gave up 0 bases, with 7 bases separating them. The CDR3 has 14 residues. In the authors' methods: The assay estimated nucleated cells by amplifying reference gene primers. The assay was immunoSEQ multiplex PCR, and TCRdb's table has in-frame clones only and misses some. That table furnishes V, J and clone size, whereas the DNA furnished D and trimming. The sample carries over 70,000 clones, around three quarters recorded once. The rearrangement links TRBV7-9 to TRBJ2-3, with no clear D. This clonotype originated in an older woman with acute or convalescent COVID-19. The sequenced sample consisted of peripheral blood. The CDR3 spells CASSFPYSTDTQYF. The DNA for the CDR3 is TGTGCCAGCAGCTTCCCCTACAGCACAGATACGCAGTATTTT. The whole variable domain, filled in from reference TRBV7-9 and TRBJ2-3, reads DTGVSQNPRHKITKRGQNVTFRCDPISEHNRLYWYRQTLGQGPEFLTYFQNEAQLEKSRLLSDRFSAERPKGSFSTLEIQRTEQGDSAMYLCASSFPYSTDTQYFGPGTRLTVL.